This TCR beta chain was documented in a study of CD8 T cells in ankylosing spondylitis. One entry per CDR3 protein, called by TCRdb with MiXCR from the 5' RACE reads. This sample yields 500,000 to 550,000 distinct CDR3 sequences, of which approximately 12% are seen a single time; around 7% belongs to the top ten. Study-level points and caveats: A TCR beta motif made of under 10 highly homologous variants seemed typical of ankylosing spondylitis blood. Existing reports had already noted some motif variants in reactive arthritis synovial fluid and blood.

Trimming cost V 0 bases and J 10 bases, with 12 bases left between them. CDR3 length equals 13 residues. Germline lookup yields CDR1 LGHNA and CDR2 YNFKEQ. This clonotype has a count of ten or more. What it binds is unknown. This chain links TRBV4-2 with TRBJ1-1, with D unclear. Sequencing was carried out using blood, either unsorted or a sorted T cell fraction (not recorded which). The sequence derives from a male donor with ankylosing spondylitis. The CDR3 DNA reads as TGTGCCAGCAGCCAAGATTTTGACAAAGTAGCTTTCTTT. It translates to CASSQDFDKVAFF.